This is a list of T cell receptor beta chains from one sample in a study of CD8+CD57+ T cells in acquired aplastic anemia. TCRdb re-called the reads through MiXCR, storing one row per CDR3 protein. The sample records 310,000 or so distinct CDR3 sequences, 56% being singletons. Input material: sorted CD4+, CD8+, or CD8+CD57+ T cells (not recorded which) from PBMCs. These receptors all come from a human donor with aplastic anemia. The CDR3 runs from the conserved cysteine through the conserved F or W. The D gene is left open where the match is weak. Size tells how often a clone was seen (once, few, many) or the class of an expanded clone, and some rows leave it out.

size: NA
J: TRBJ2-1
D: TRBD2
V: TRBV5-1
DNA: TGCGCCACCCAACGGACTAGCGGGAGTGGTGAGCAGTTCTTC
CDR3: CATQRTSGSGEQFF

size: few
J: TRBJ2-3
D: TRBD2
V: TRBV7-9
DNA: TGTGCCAGCAGCCCGGGACTAGCGGGGGGAGATACGCAGTATTTT
CDR3: CASSPGLAGGDTQYF

size: many
J: TRBJ2-7
D: NA
V: TRBV3-1
DNA: TGTGCCAGCAGCCCATTAAACCAGGGGTACGAGCAGTACTTC
CDR3: CASSPLNQGYEQYF

size: NA
J: TRBJ2-5
D: NA
V: TRBV20-1
DNA: TGCAGTGCCCAAGAGCTGGGCAGCCAAGAGACCCAGTACTTC
CDR3: CSAQELGSQETQYF

size: NA
J: TRBJ1-2
D: TRBD1
V: TRBV19
DNA: TGTGCCAGTAGCCCCCAAACAGGGGGGTATGGCTACACCTTC
CDR3: CASSPQTGGYGYTF

size: many
J: TRBJ2-1
D: NA
V: TRBV9
DNA: TGTGCCAGCAGCGTAGGCCAGACTATTGCGGTCTACAATGAGCAGTTCTTC
CDR3: CASSVGQTIAVYNEQFF

size: NA
J: TRBJ2-3
D: TRBD2
V: TRBV20-1
DNA: TGCAGTGCTGCAGGACTAGCGGGAGAACCCTCCTACAATGAGCAGTATTTT
CDR3: CSAAGLAGEPSYNEQYF

size: NA
J: TRBJ2-3
D: TRBD2
V: TRBV20-1
DNA: TGCAGTGCTAGATCACAGAGCGGGAAAGCGCAGTATTTT
CDR3: CSARSQSGKAQYF

size: NA
J: TRBJ1-3
D: NA
V: TRBV7-2
DNA: TGTGCCAGCAGCTTCGGAAACACCATATATTTT
CDR3: CASSFGNTIYF

size: NA
J: TRBJ2-7
D: NA
V: TRBV5-8
DNA: TGTGCCAGCAGCTTGGGAGTATACTACGAGCAGTACTTC
CDR3: CASSLGVYYEQYF

size: NA
J: TRBJ2-7
D: NA
V: TRBV11-3
DNA: TGTGCCAGCGGCCCCGGTAAGGGCAGGGGGGCCTACGAGCAGTACTTC
CDR3: CASGPGKGRGAYEQYF

size: NA
J: TRBJ1-5
D: TRBD1
V: TRBV10-3
DNA: TGTGACATCAGTGAGGGACAGGGGTCCGATCAGCCCCAGCATTTT
CDR3: CDISEGQGSDQPQHF

size: many
J: TRBJ2-5
D: TRBD2
V: TRBV20-1
DNA: TGCAGTGCTATCCCCCCAAGGGCGGGAGGAATTTCTAGGGGCCAGTACTTC
CDR3: CSAIPPRAGGISRGQYF

size: NA
J: TRBJ2-3
D: TRBD2
V: TRBV15
DNA: TGTGCCACCAGCTTACCGGGACTAGCGGCGGATACGCAGTATTTT
CDR3: CATSLPGLAADTQYF

size: NA
J: TRBJ2-1
D: TRBD2
V: TRBV7-9
DNA: TGTGCCAGCAGCTTAGTAGCGGGAGGGGTGGATGAGCAGTTCTTC
CDR3: CASSLVAGGVDEQFF

size: many
J: TRBJ1-4
D: TRBD1
V: TRBV29-1
DNA: TGCAGCGTTGAGACCACCCGGGACAGGGGTCTTAATGAAAAACTGTTTTTT
CDR3: CSVETTRDRGLNEKLFF

size: many
J: TRBJ2-3
D: NA
V: TRBV10-1
DNA: TGCGCCAGCAGTGTAGGGGCTGGTCCAGATACGCAGTATTTT
CDR3: CASSVGAGPDTQYF

size: once
J: TRBJ1-1
D: TRBD1
V: TRBV20-1
DNA: TGCAGTGCCAGTACAGGGGAATCAAACACTGAAGCTTTCTTT
CDR3: CSASTGESNTEAFF

size: many
J: TRBJ2-5
D: TRBD1
V: TRBV3-1
DNA: TGTGCCAGCAGCCAAGGGCTAACAGGGGAAGAGACCCAGTACTTC
CDR3: CASSQGLTGEETQYF

size: once
J: TRBJ1-6
D: TRBD1
V: TRBV7-8
DNA: TGTGCCAGCAGCTTCGGCGTGGCGGGACAGGGCTATAATTCACCCCTCCACTTT
CDR3: CASSFGVAGQGYNSPLHF

size: NA
J: TRBJ1-5
D: NA
V: TRBV2
DNA: TGTGCCAGCAGACAGGGCCGCGAGGATCAGCCCCAGCATTTT
CDR3: CASRQGREDQPQHF

size: many
J: TRBJ2-7
D: TRBD2
V: TRBV7-9
DNA: TGTGCCAGCAGTGCTAGCGGGAGTAACGAGCAGTACTTC
CDR3: CASSASGSNEQYF

size: once
J: TRBJ2-5
D: NA
V: TRBV19
DNA: TGTGCCAGTAGTATGGGACATACTACCCAAGAGACCCAGTACTTC
CDR3: CASSMGHTTQETQYF

size: NA
J: TRBJ2-2
D: NA
V: TRBV2
DNA: TGTGCCAGCACTGGGGGTATCTACGCGAACACCGGGGAGCTGTTTTTT
CDR3: CASTGGIYANTGELFF

size: NA
J: TRBJ2-3
D: NA
V: TRBV5-1
DNA: TGCGCCAGCACCACCGGGTTTACGCAGTATTTT
CDR3: CASTTGFTQYF

size: many
J: TRBJ2-1
D: TRBD2
V: TRBV20-1
DNA: TGCAGTGCTAGAGTCGACAGCGGGGGGGGAAATGAGCAGTTCTTC
CDR3: CSARVDSGGGNEQFF

size: NA
J: TRBJ2-7
D: NA
V: TRBV24-1
DNA: TGTGCCACCAGTCACAGCGGGGAGCAGTACTTC
CDR3: CATSHSGEQYF

size: many
J: TRBJ1-1
D: NA
V: TRBV6-1
DNA: TGTGCCAGCAGTGATCGGAGTAACACTGAAGCTTTCTTT
CDR3: CASSDRSNTEAFF

size: many
J: TRBJ1-5
D: TRBD1
V: TRBV6-6
DNA: TGTGCCAGCAGTTCCTCAGGGGGATGGCAGCCCCAGCATTTT
CDR3: CASSSSGGWQPQHF

size: NA
J: TRBJ2-1
D: NA
V: TRBV10-3
DNA: TGTGCCATCAGTGAGTCGGAGGTTAATGAGCAGTTCTTC
CDR3: CAISESEVNEQFF

size: NA
J: TRBJ1-1
D: NA
V: TRBV10-2
DNA: TGCGCCAGCAGCGATCCCGGACCCGGCGCGGGAGCTTTCTTT
CDR3: CASSDPGPGAGAFF

size: once
J: TRBJ2-5
D: TRBD1
V: TRBV24-1
DNA: TGTGCCACCAGTGCCAACAGGGGGCTTTACCAAGAGACCCAGTACTTC
CDR3: CATSANRGLYQETQYF

size: NA
J: TRBJ1-1
D: NA
V: TRBV7-2
DNA: TGTGCCAGCAGCTTAGTAGGATGGACACCTGAAGCTTTCTTT
CDR3: CASSLVGWTPEAFF

size: many
J: TRBJ1-3
D: NA
V: TRBV4-2
DNA: TGTGCCAGCAGCCAAGATCAGGCTGGAAACACCATATATTTT
CDR3: CASSQDQAGNTIYF

size: NA
J: TRBJ1-5
D: TRBD1
V: TRBV5-6
DNA: TGTGCCAGCAGCCGGGACAGGGATAATCAGCCCCAGCATTTT
CDR3: CASSRDRDNQPQHF

size: NA
J: TRBJ2-5
D: TRBD1
V: TRBV7-3
DNA: TGTGCCAGCAGCGATGGGACAGGGATTCAAGAGACCCAGTACTTC
CDR3: CASSDGTGIQETQYF

size: NA
J: TRBJ1-2
D: TRBD1
V: TRBV7-8
DNA: TGTGCCAGCAGCTTAGTACAGGGGTGGTACTATGGCTACACCTTC
CDR3: CASSLVQGWYYGYTF

size: NA
J: TRBJ1-1
D: NA
V: TRBV20-1
DNA: TGCAGTGCTAGAAAACAGGGAGCGAACACTGAAGCTTTCTTT
CDR3: CSARKQGANTEAFF

size: NA
J: TRBJ2-3
D: TRBD1
V: TRBV7-4
DNA: TGTGCCAGCAGCTTAGAGGGACAGGGTCGGACAGATACGCAGTATTTT
CDR3: CASSLEGQGRTDTQYF

size: few
J: TRBJ1-6
D: NA
V: TRBV19
DNA: TGTGCCAGCCGAAGTGGCACCAACTATAATTCACCCCTCCACTTT
CDR3: CASRSGTNYNSPLHF

size: NA
J: TRBJ1-3
D: NA
V: TRBV7-8
DNA: TGTGCCAGCAGCTTAGTGGGGGACACCATATATTTT
CDR3: CASSLVGDTIYF

size: NA
J: TRBJ1-1
D: NA
V: TRBV2
DNA: TGTGCCAGCAGCCTCATGACAGGGAACACTGAAGCTTTCTTT
CDR3: CASSLMTGNTEAFF

size: NA
J: TRBJ1-2
D: TRBD1
V: TRBV5-7
DNA: TGTGCCAGCAGCTTACGACAGGGGTTAAGCGGCTACACCTTC
CDR3: CASSLRQGLSGYTF

size: NA
J: TRBJ2-3
D: NA
V: TRBV24-1
DNA: TGTGCCACCAGGTCGACAGGTTTAGGTACGCAGTATTTT
CDR3: CATRSTGLGTQYF

size: NA
J: TRBJ2-3
D: TRBD2
V: TRBV9
DNA: TGTGCCAGCAGCCTGGGACTAGCGGGGCCAGATACGCAGTATTTT
CDR3: CASSLGLAGPDTQYF

size: NA
J: TRBJ2-3
D: TRBD2
V: TRBV20-1
DNA: TGCAGTGCTAGCGCTAGCGGAACAGATACGCAGTATTTT
CDR3: CSASASGTDTQYF

size: NA
J: TRBJ1-1
D: NA
V: TRBV10-3
DNA: TGTGCCATCAGTGAAAGAGGTACTGAAGCTTTCTTT
CDR3: CAISERGTEAFF

size: NA
J: TRBJ1-3
D: TRBD1
V: TRBV7-2
DNA: TGTGCCAGCAGCTTCCTCCGGACAGGGGGAAACACCATATATTTT
CDR3: CASSFLRTGGNTIYF

size: NA
J: TRBJ1-2
D: NA
V: TRBV20-1
DNA: TGCAGTGCTACCCCAGAAACGGGACAAAATAACTATGGCTACACCTTC
CDR3: CSATPETGQNNYGYTF

size: NA
J: TRBJ2-7
D: TRBD2
V: TRBV19
DNA: TGTGCCAGTAGTGCTAGCGGGTCTTCCTACGAGCAGTACTTC
CDR3: CASSASGSSYEQYF

size: NA
J: TRBJ2-1
D: TRBD1
V: TRBV6-5
DNA: TGTGCCAGCAGGCTATCCGGGACAGGCTACAATGAGCAGTTCTTC
CDR3: CASRLSGTGYNEQFF

size: NA
J: TRBJ2-1
D: NA
V: TRBV20-1
DNA: TGCAGTGCTAGAGCCCAGGGGTCCTACAATGAGCAGTTCTTC
CDR3: CSARAQGSYNEQFF

size: many
J: TRBJ2-5
D: NA
V: TRBV18
DNA: TGTGCCAGCTCACCAGCTCGAGTAGTGGCTCAAGAGACCCAGTACTTC
CDR3: CASSPARVVAQETQYF

size: NA
J: TRBJ2-5
D: TRBD2
V: TRBV7-3
DNA: TGTGCCAGCGGACTAGCGGGGTACCTGCAGACCCAGTACTTC
CDR3: CASGLAGYLQTQYF

size: NA
J: TRBJ1-4
D: NA
V: TRBV10-3
DNA: TGTGCCATCAGTGAAGGTGGGAATGAAAAACTGTTTTTT
CDR3: CAISEGGNEKLFF

size: NA
J: TRBJ1-6
D: NA
V: TRBV25-1
DNA: TGTGCCAGCAGGCCCCTGGGAAATTCACCCCTCCACTTT
CDR3: CASRPLGNSPLHF

size: NA
J: TRBJ2-7
D: NA
V: TRBV24-1
DNA: TGTGCCACCGCCAGCGGGTCGAGCTCCTACGAGCAGTACTTC
CDR3: CATASGSSSYEQYF

size: NA
J: TRBJ1-2
D: NA
V: TRBV2
DNA: TGTGCCATCATGAACGGGGCTAGCGGTGGCTACACCTTC
CDR3: CAIMNGASGGYTF

size: NA
J: TRBJ2-7
D: NA
V: TRBV5-1
DNA: TGCGCCAGCACCCCTCGGGGGAGCTCCTACGAGCAGTACTTC
CDR3: CASTPRGSSYEQYF